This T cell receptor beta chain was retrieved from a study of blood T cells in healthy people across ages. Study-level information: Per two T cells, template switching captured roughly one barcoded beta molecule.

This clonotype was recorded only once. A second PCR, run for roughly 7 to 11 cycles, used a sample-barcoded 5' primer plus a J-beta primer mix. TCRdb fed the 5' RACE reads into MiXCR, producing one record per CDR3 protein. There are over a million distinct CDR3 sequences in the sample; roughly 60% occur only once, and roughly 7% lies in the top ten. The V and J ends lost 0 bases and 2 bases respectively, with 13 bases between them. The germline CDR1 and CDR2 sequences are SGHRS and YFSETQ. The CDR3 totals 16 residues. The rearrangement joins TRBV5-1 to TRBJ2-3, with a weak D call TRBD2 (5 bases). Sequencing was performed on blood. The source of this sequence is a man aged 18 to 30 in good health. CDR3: CASSLAPADYTDTQYF. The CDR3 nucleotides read TGCGCCAGCAGCTTGGCCCCAGCAGACTACACAGATACGCAGTATTTT.